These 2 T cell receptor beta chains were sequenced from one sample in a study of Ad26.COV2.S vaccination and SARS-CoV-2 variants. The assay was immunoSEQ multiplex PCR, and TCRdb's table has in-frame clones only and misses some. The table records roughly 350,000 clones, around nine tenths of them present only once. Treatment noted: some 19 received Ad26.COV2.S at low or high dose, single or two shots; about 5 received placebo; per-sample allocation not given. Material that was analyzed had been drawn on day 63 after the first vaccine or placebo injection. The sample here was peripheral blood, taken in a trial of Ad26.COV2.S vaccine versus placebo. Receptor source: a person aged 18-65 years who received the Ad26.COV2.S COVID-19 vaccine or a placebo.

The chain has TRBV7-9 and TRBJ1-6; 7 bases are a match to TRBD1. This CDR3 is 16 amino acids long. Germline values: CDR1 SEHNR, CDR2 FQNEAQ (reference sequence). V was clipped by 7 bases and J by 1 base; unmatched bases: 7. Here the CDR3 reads CASTQQGSSYNSPLHF. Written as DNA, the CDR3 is TGTGCCAGCACCCAACAGGGGTCGTCCTATAATTCACCCCTCCACTTT.

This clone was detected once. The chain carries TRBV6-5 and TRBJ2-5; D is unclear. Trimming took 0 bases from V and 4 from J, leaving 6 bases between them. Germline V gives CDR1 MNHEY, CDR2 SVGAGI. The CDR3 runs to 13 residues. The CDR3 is CASSYSRRETQYF. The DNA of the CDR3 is TGTGCCAGCAGTTACTCGAGGAGAGAGACCCAGTACTTC.